This TCR beta chain was recorded in a study of blood T cells in healthy people across ages. Broader study findings: A roughly linear age-dependent decrease characterized TCR beta diversity per million T cells.

The second PCR ran roughly 7 to 11 cycles with a sample-barcoded 5' primer and J-beta primers. TCRdb processed the 5' RACE reads anew with MiXCR; each CDR3 protein has one entry. The sample lists 800,000 or so distinct CDR3 sequences; approximately 25% were seen once. CDR1 is SGHTA, CDR2 FQGNSA, per germline. The CDR3 spans 14 residues. The V gene lost 4 bases and the J gene lost 1 base, with 10 bases spanning the gap. Per sample, extraction of total RNA gave at least 6 micrograms in every case. Comments on this clonotype: The target antigen is unknown.

The same sample was also studied in work on T cells of mothers and their children.

This receptor was taken from a boy under 18 in good health. Sequencing input: blood. This chain connects TRBV7-2 to TRBJ1-2; a weak D match, TRBD1 (5 bases). The CDR3 sequence: CASSSRAGNYGYTF. For the CDR3, the DNA is TGTGCCAGCAGCTCCAGGGCCGGTAACTATGGCTACACCTTC.